This is a list of T cell receptor beta chains from one sample in a study of blood T cell repertoires in COVID-19. TCRdb keeps only in-frame clones here, not all; method: immunoSEQ multiplex PCR. This table has 70,000 or so clones, 79% appearing once. The sample comprised peripheral blood. All receptors come from a man aged 60 to 69 with acute or convalescent COVID-19. The CDR3 runs from the conserved cysteine through the conserved F or W. Each record gives: clone size, D gene, V gene, J gene, CDR3 protein, CDR3 DNA. D genes are given only for firm matches. Not every row has a clone size; where given, it reads once, few, many or a size class.

size: NA
D: TRBD1
V: TRBV5-6
J: TRBJ1-1
CDR3: CASSGEDRVEAFF
DNA: TGTGCCAGCAGCGGAGAGGACAGGGTTGAAGCTTTCTTT

size: few
D: NA
V: TRBV6-5
J: TRBJ1-1
CDR3: CASSYGGQMNTEAFF
DNA: TGTGCCAGCAGTTACGGAGGACAGATGAACACTGAAGCTTTCTTT

size: NA
D: TRBD1
V: TRBV30
J: TRBJ1-1
CDR3: CAWSRRQGEAFF
DNA: TGTGCCTGGAGTCGGCGACAGGGTGAAGCTTTCTTT

size: NA
D: NA
V: TRBV19
J: TRBJ1-5
CDR3: CASSTSGEGNQPQHF
DNA: TGTGCCAGTAGTACGTCAGGGGAAGGGAATCAGCCCCAGCATTTT

size: NA
D: NA
V: TRBV7-9
J: TRBJ1-6
CDR3: CASSLLSSYNSPLHF
DNA: TGTGCCAGCAGTTTACTCTCCTCCTATAATTCACCCCTCCACTTT

size: NA
D: TRBD2
V: TRBV6-5
J: TRBJ2-7
CDR3: CASSSPFGGAYEQYF
DNA: TGTGCCAGCAGTTCGCCCTTCGGGGGGGCCTACGAGCAGTACTTC

size: NA
D: NA
V: TRBV7-2
J: TRBJ1-1
CDR3: CASSLFGNTEAFF
DNA: TGTGCCAGCAGCTTATTCGGGAACACTGAAGCTTTCTTT

size: few
D: TRBD2
V: TRBV11-2
J: TRBJ2-5
CDR3: CASSGTSGGTGTQYF
DNA: TGTGCCAGCAGCGGAACTAGCGGGGGGACGGGGACCCAGTACTTC

size: NA
D: TRBD1
V: TRBV5-1
J: TRBJ1-2
CDR3: CASSIGQDGYTF
DNA: TGCGCCAGCAGCATAGGACAGGATGGCTACACCTTC

size: NA
D: TRBD1
V: TRBV5-8
J: TRBJ1-3
CDR3: CASSTGTGRGNTIYF
DNA: TGTGCCAGCAGCACGGGGACAGGCCGAGGAAACACCATATATTTT

size: NA
D: TRBD1
V: TRBV6-2/TRBV6-3
J: TRBJ1-2
CDR3: CASSYVRQGAIGRRYGYTF
DNA: TGTGCCAGCAGTTACGTCCGGCAGGGGGCGATTGGGAGACGCTATGGCTACACCTTC

size: NA
D: NA
V: TRBV6-4
J: TRBJ1-1
CDR3: CASRIQVNTEAFF
DNA: TGTGCCAGCAGAATACAGGTGAACACTGAAGCTTTCTTT

size: once
D: TRBD2
V: TRBV9
J: TRBJ2-3
CDR3: CASSLSGFWSDTQYF
DNA: TGTGCCAGCAGCCTTAGCGGGTTTTGGTCAGATACGCAGTATTTT

size: NA
D: NA
V: TRBV9
J: TRBJ2-7
CDR3: CASSLSGAYEQYF
DNA: TGTGCCAGCAGCCTCTCAGGGGCCTACGAGCAGTACTTC

size: NA
D: TRBD2
V: TRBV27
J: TRBJ2-2
CDR3: CASSFKRAGGISTGELFF
DNA: TGTGCCAGCAGTTTTAAGCGAGCGGGGGGTATTAGCACCGGGGAGCTGTTTTTT

size: NA
D: NA
V: TRBV18
J: TRBJ2-1
CDR3: CASSPLGGGGYNEQFF
DNA: TGTGCCAGCTCACCGCTAGGGGGGGGTGGCTACAATGAGCAGTTCTTC

size: NA
D: NA
V: TRBV30
J: TRBJ2-1
CDR3: CAWSVRQYNEQFF
DNA: TGTGCCTGGAGTGTACGACAATACAATGAGCAGTTCTTC

size: few
D: TRBD1
V: TRBV27
J: TRBJ2-7
CDR3: CASSLPDRGVYEQYF
DNA: TGTGCCAGCAGTTTACCCGACAGGGGGGTCTACGAGCAGTACTTC

size: NA
D: TRBD1
V: TRBV19
J: TRBJ1-5
CDR3: CASSIGGTGTNQPQHF
DNA: TGTGCCAGTAGTATAGGAGGGACAGGGACCAATCAGCCCCAGCATTTT

size: NA
D: NA
V: TRBV4-2
J: TRBJ2-7
CDR3: CASSQDLQGYEQYF
DNA: TGTGCCAGCAGCCAAGATCTGCAGGGTTACGAGCAGTACTTC

size: NA
D: NA
V: TRBV14
J: TRBJ1-2
CDR3: CASSQDLARAINGYTF
DNA: TGTGCCAGCAGCCAAGATCTCGCCAGGGCTATCAATGGCTACACCTTC

size: NA
D: TRBD1
V: TRBV2
J: TRBJ1-1
CDR3: CASSDTWTGRAFF
DNA: TGTGCCAGCAGTGATACCTGGACAGGGCGGGCTTTCTTT

size: once
D: NA
V: TRBV7-2
J: TRBJ1-5
CDR3: CASSLTGYQDQPQHF
DNA: TGTGCCAGCAGCTTAACCGGTTATCAGGATCAGCCCCAGCATTTT

size: NA
D: TRBD1
V: TRBV18
J: TRBJ1-5
CDR3: CASSPGQGNQPQHF
DNA: TGTGCCAGCTCACCGGGACAGGGCAATCAGCCCCAGCATTTT

size: NA
D: NA
V: TRBV5-1
J: TRBJ2-7
CDR3: CASIPDGGIYEQYF
DNA: TGCGCCAGCATCCCGGACGGAGGTATTTACGAGCAGTACTTC

size: NA
D: TRBD1
V: TRBV19
J: TRBJ1-2
CDR3: CASSMGRGREYGYTF
DNA: TGTGCCAGTAGTATGGGTAGGGGGCGAGAGTATGGCTACACCTTC

size: NA
D: NA
V: TRBV2
J: TRBJ2-1
CDR3: CASSARQRLYNEQFF
DNA: TGTGCCAGCAGTGCGCGACAGCGTCTATACAATGAGCAGTTCTTC

size: NA
D: NA
V: TRBV19
J: TRBJ1-5
CDR3: CASSYRDSNQPQHF
DNA: TGTGCCAGTAGTTACCGGGATAGCAATCAGCCCCAGCATTTT

size: NA
D: NA
V: TRBV7-3
J: TRBJ1-1
CDR3: CASSFDMNTEAFF
DNA: TGTGCCAGCAGCTTTGACATGAACACTGAAGCTTTCTTT

size: NA
D: TRBD2
V: TRBV11-3
J: TRBJ2-2
CDR3: CASSSLAGNTGELFF
DNA: TGTGCCAGCAGCTCACTAGCGGGGAACACCGGGGAGCTGTTTTTT

size: few
D: TRBD1
V: TRBV29-1
J: TRBJ1-2
CDR3: CSVGPRTGSRGYTF
DNA: TGCAGCGTTGGGCCCCGGACAGGCTCTCGTGGCTACACCTTC

size: once
D: TRBD1
V: TRBV24-1
J: TRBJ1-5
CDR3: CATSDLDRTGPYSNQPQHF
DNA: TGTGCCACCAGTGATTTGGATAGGACAGGGCCTTATAGCAATCAGCCCCAGCATTTT

size: NA
D: TRBD1
V: TRBV6-5
J: TRBJ1-4
CDR3: CASSRPGQEKLFF
DNA: TGTGCCAGCAGTAGACCGGGACAGGAAAAACTGTTTTTT

size: NA
D: NA
V: TRBV7-9
J: TRBJ1-3
CDR3: CASSLASRAGNTIYF
DNA: TGTGCCAGCAGCTTAGCGTCCCGAGCGGGAAACACCATATATTTT

size: NA
D: NA
V: TRBV20-1
J: TRBJ2-5
CDR3: CSASDPRSGQETQYF
DNA: TGCAGTGCTAGTGATCCGAGAAGCGGCCAAGAGACCCAGTACTTC

size: NA
D: NA
V: TRBV4-3
J: TRBJ1-2
CDR3: CASSSISTGTDGYTF
DNA: TGCGCCAGCAGCTCGATAAGCACAGGGACGGATGGCTACACCTTC

size: NA
D: NA
V: TRBV9
J: TRBJ2-1
CDR3: CASSVFTSSYNEQFF
DNA: TGTGCCAGCAGCGTATTTACGAGCTCCTACAATGAGCAGTTCTTC

size: once
D: TRBD1
V: TRBV5-5
J: TRBJ2-7
CDR3: CASRSPGQGTYEQYF
DNA: TGTGCCAGCAGGTCTCCGGGACAGGGAACCTACGAGCAGTACTTC

size: NA
D: NA
V: TRBV2
J: TRBJ1-2
CDR3: CASSESLYGYTF
DNA: TGTGCCAGCAGTGAATCCCTCTATGGCTACACCTTC

size: NA
D: TRBD1
V: TRBV10-3
J: TRBJ2-7
CDR3: CATHGTVIYEQYF
DNA: TGTGCCACGCACGGGACAGTGATCTACGAGCAGTACTTC

size: NA
D: NA
V: TRBV7-2
J: TRBJ1-5
CDR3: CASSIRGNQPQHF
DNA: TGTGCCAGCAGCATAAGGGGGAATCAGCCCCAGCATTTT

size: NA
D: TRBD2
V: TRBV7-2
J: TRBJ2-1
CDR3: CASRPPSGGANEQFF
DNA: TGTGCCAGCAGACCCCCTAGCGGGGGGGCCAATGAGCAGTTCTTC

size: NA
D: NA
V: TRBV7-9
J: TRBJ1-1
CDR3: CASSPSGLGGAAEAFF
DNA: TGTGCCAGCAGCCCGTCCGGTTTGGGGGGTGCGGCTGAAGCTTTCTTT

size: NA
D: TRBD1
V: TRBV6-5
J: TRBJ1-4
CDR3: CASSFGTGATNEKLFF
DNA: TGTGCCAGCAGTTTCGGGACAGGGGCAACTAATGAAAAACTGTTTTTT

size: NA
D: TRBD1
V: TRBV30
J: TRBJ1-6
CDR3: CAWKLQGARARSPLHF
DNA: TGTGCCTGGAAATTACAGGGGGCGCGGGCTCGTTCACCCCTCCACTTT

size: NA
D: TRBD2
V: TRBV29-1
J: TRBJ2-1
CDR3: CSVASGGAYNEQFF
DNA: TGCAGCGTTGCGTCCGGGGGGGCCTACAATGAGCAGTTCTTC